These 4 T cell receptor beta chains originate from one sample sequenced in a study of T cells in narcolepsy. Some clones are missing from TCRdb's copy, which holds only in-frame ones; the method was immunoSEQ multiplex PCR. The sample shows approximately 20,000 clones, about 92% of them seen only once. Source material: CD45RA- memory CD4+ T cells from PBMCs. The receptor set was obtained from a human donor with narcolepsy.

V gene TRBV5-1 combines with J gene TRBJ1-2; D may be TRBD1 (5 bases). The CDR3 totals 14 residues. CDR1 is SGHRS and CDR2 is YFSETQ in the germline V gene. Trimming took off 0 bases at V and 4 bases at J, with 10 bases between the two ends. CDR3 coding DNA: TGCGCCAGCAGCTTGGGGCGGGGGGGCTATGGCTACACCTTC. Translation: CASSLGRGGYGYTF.

This clone was seen more than once but under ten times. This rearrangement joins TRBV5-4 to TRBJ1-2; D possibly corresponds to TRBD1 (6 bases). Trimming stripped 5 bases from V and 2 bases from J, with 19 bases between. Germline assignment: CDR1 SGHNT and CDR2 YYREEE (reference sequence). The CDR3 covers 16 residues. The CDR3 protein is CASRSLRAGENYGYTF. The CDR3 DNA sequence: TGTGCCAGCAGGTCCCTTAGGGCAGGGGAAAACTATGGCTACACCTTC.

The V call is TRBV18, the J call TRBJ1-5, with 8 bases identical to TRBD1. With 5 bases clipped from V and 1 base from J, the junction kept 4 bases outside the gene matches. This CDR3 is built from 15 residues. Germline CDR1 reads KGHSH; CDR2 reads LQKENI. This CDR3 is CASSATGESNQPQHF. CDR3 nucleotide sequence: TGTGCCAGCTCAGCGACAGGGGAAAGCAATCAGCCCCAGCATTTT.

The rearrangement uses TRBV18 and TRBJ1-1; TRBD1 matches at 8 bases. The length of the CDR3 is 16 residues. V lost 5 bases, J lost 5 bases, and 13 bases stayed unmatched. Germline V gene lookup returns CDR1 KGHSH and CDR2 LQKENI. The CDR3 spells CASSRDRKVPATEAFF. The CDR3 nucleotides are TGTGCCAGCTCAAGGGACAGGAAAGTCCCTGCGACTGAAGCTTTCTTT.